The clone carrying this TCR beta chain was observed many times. Its antigen is as yet unknown. The data are from a study of T cells in Graves' hyperthyroidism and ophthalmopathy. Notes on the study in general: The model's output predicted ophthalmopathy at a median of around 6.9 months prior to onset.

Amplified TCR beta CDR3 regions derived from RNA transcripts. With the HTBI primer set, the TCR CDR3 went through a first round of RT-PCR. TCRdb reanalysed the multiplex PCR reads using MiXCR and keeps one entry per CDR3 protein. The table shows hundreds of thousands of distinct CDR3 sequences, with roughly 16% occurring only once. The V gene's germline CDR1 is DFQATT and CDR2 SNEGSKA (reference sequence). This CDR3 comprises 15 residues. V was pared by 3 bases and J by 5 bases, with 10 bases of the junction left unmatched. This receptor was taken from a woman younger than 45 with Graves' hyperthyroidism. The chain combines TRBV20-1 with TRBJ1-1; 9 positions agree with TRBD1. Input material: blood. CDR3 residues: CSASETRTGVTEAFF. The CDR3 bases are TGCAGTGCTAGTGAAACAAGGACAGGGGTAACTGAAGCTTTCTTT.